Listed here is a single T cell receptor beta chain. Its target is not known. The data stem from a study of T cells in tumors after PD-1 blockade. The overall study: Some patients also took daily vismodegib 150 mg during anti-PD-1 treatment.

V was pared by 2 bases and J by 11 bases, with 14 bases of the junction left unmatched. The CDR3 is 15 residues long. The V gene's germline CDR1 is SGHNT and CDR2 YYREEE (reference sequence). General study points: Peripheral recruitment is suggested, as some novel exhausted tumor clones were in pre-treatment blood.

Generated by immunoSEQ multiplex PCR, the TCRdb table keeps only in-frame clones and is missing some. The table lists about 59,000 clones, roughly 78% of them singletons. The specimen was PBMCs, collected before anti-PD-1 treatment. This clonotype originated in a human donor with basal cell carcinoma. The rearrangement links TRBV5-4 to TRBJ1-1, with TRBD1 matching over 8 bases. The CDR3 loop is CASSFNMAGGNSAFF. The CDR3 nucleotides read TGTGCCAGCAGCTTCAATATGGCAGGGGGCAACTCGGCTTTCTTT.